This section outlines one T cell receptor beta chain sequence together with its context. Its antigen is undetermined. Germline V gene lookup returns CDR1 SGHTA and CDR2 FQGNSA. This CDR3 region has 13 residues. Trimming shortened V by 3 bases and J by 3 bases, and 5 bases separated the two germline ends. Documented time point: cycle 4 day 1 (C4D1), after 5 to 7 weeks of nivolumab. Autologous stem cell transplantation was followed by relapse in every patient, and brentuximab vedotin exposure varied. Some clones are missing from TCRdb's copy, which holds only in-frame ones; the method was immunoSEQ multiplex PCR. There are roughly 100,000 clones in the sample; 78% occur only once, and about 9.4% lies in the top ten. This specimen comes from a study of PD-1 blockade in classical Hodgkin lymphoma. Study outcomes and limitations: Patients newly diagnosed and complete responders had comparable baseline diversity. CD4+ TCR diversity, unlike CD8+, rose significantly by C4D1. Exclusion removed patients who began nivolumab under 1 year after ASCT.

The sequenced sample was peripheral blood mononuclear cells (PBMCs), obtained before the fourth cycle of nivolumab. The receptor's source is a human donor with classical Hodgkin lymphoma. The V call is TRBV7-2, the J call TRBJ2-2; D not resolved. DNA for the CDR3: TGTGCCAGCAGCTTCGACTACACCGGGGAGCTGTTTTTT. The encoded protein is CASSFDYTGELFF.